The 8 T cell receptor beta chains below were found in one sample sequenced in a study of identifying expanded T cells in peripheral blood. Some clones are missing from TCRdb's copy, which holds only in-frame ones; the method was immunoSEQ multiplex PCR. The repertoire holds tens of thousands of clones, roughly 84% seen once, with around 4.5% in the top ten. The specimen sequenced was blood. Receptor source: a person aged 18 to 70 in good health.

The V and J genes are TRBV5-6 and TRBJ2-1; the D is unclear. The V gene lost 1 base and the J gene lost 1 base, with 9 bases spanning the gap. Germline V CDR1 and CDR2: SGHDT, YYEEEE. This CDR3 region has 15 residues. The CDR3 sequence: CASSLWSESYNEQFF. Written as DNA, the CDR3 is TGTGCCAGCAGCTTGTGGAGCGAGTCCTACAATGAGCAGTTCTTC.

The rearrangement uses TRBV7-9 and TRBJ2-5; D may be TRBD1 (5 bases). Germline CDR1 reads SEHNR; CDR2 reads FQNEAQ (reference sequence). The CDR3 runs 15 residues. Trimming removed 4 bases from V and 5 bases from J, with 17 bases in between. The CDR3 is CASSSRFGAEETQYF. The DNA of the CDR3 is TGTGCCAGCAGCTCACGGTTTGGGGCCGAGGAGACCCAGTACTTC. The full variable domain, with the rest looked up from reference TRBV7-9 and TRBJ2-5, is DTGVSQNPRHKITKRGQNVTFRCDPISEHNRLYWYRQTLGQGPEFLTYFQNEAQLEKSRLLSDRFSAERPKGSFSTLEIQRTEQGDSAMYLCASSSRFGAEETQYFGPGTRLLVL.

V is TRBV7-9 and J is TRBJ2-3; D is possibly TRBD1 (5 bases). The CDR3 contains 13 residues. V lost 1 base to trimming and J lost 6 bases, with 8 bases between them. Germline V CDR1 and CDR2: SEHNR, FQNEAQ (reference sequence). CDR3 sequence (DNA): TGTGCCAGCAGCTTAGGGTCAGGGGATACGCAGTATTTT. It translates to CASSLGSGDTQYF.

Concerning this clone itself: The same CDR3 arises from other DNA sequences in this sample as well. The rearrangement links TRBV7-2 to TRBJ1-1; the match to TRBD1 covers 7 bases. Germline lookup yields CDR1 SGHTA and CDR2 FQGNSA. After removal of 0 bases from V and 9 bases from J, the junction contained 4 bases not matched to a gene. CDR3 length equals 13 residues. Here the CDR3 DNA reads TGTGCCAGCAGCTTAGCACTCAGGGGGAAAGCTTTCTTT. It is translated as CASSLALRGKAFF.

The rearrangement joins TRBV18 to TRBJ1-1; no clear D. Germline V lookup: CDR1 KGHSH, CDR2 LQKENI. Trimming shortened V by 4 bases and J by 6 bases, and 24 bases separated the two germline ends. The CDR3 spans 17 residues. The CDR3: CASSREVDSFPNPEAFF. CDR3 coding DNA: TGTGCCAGCTCACGGGAAGTGGACTCATTTCCCAATCCTGAAGCTTTCTTT.

The rearrangement links TRBV29-1 to TRBJ1-1; the D gene is possibly TRBD1 (5 bases). V lost 6 bases and J 8 bases, leaving 13 bases between the germline ends. This CDR3 comprises 11 residues. Germline loops: CDR1 SQVTM, CDR2 ANQGSEA. CDR3 sequence reads: CSVRDVLEAFF. DNA for the CDR3: TGCAGCGTCCGGGACGTTCTGGAAGCTTTCTTT.

This chain links TRBV28 with TRBJ1-1, with TRBD1 identical over 9 bases. The CDR3 loop spans 18 amino acids. Trimming at V came to 6 bases and at J to 0 bases, leaving 14 bases not matched to a gene. The germline gives CDR1 MDHEN, CDR2 SYDVKM. The CDR3 loop reads CASRPHADRGPMNTEAFF. The CDR3 bases are TGTGCCAGCAGGCCACACGCGGACAGGGGCCCTATGAACACTGAAGCTTTCTTT.

The chain uses TRBV5-8 and TRBJ2-5; the D gene could be TRBD1 or TRBD2 (6 bases each). Germline V CDR1 and CDR2: SGHTS, YDEGEE. V gave up 0 bases and J gave up 4 bases, with 10 bases separating them. The length of the CDR3 is 14 residues. CDR3: CASSLAGGRETQYF. For the CDR3, the DNA is TGTGCCAGCAGCTTGGCCGGGGGCCGAGAGACCCAGTACTTC.